Following are 14 T cell receptor beta chains from one sample sequenced in a study of Graves' ophthalmopathy and Graves' hyperthyroidism. RNA transcripts were the source from which TCR beta CDR3 regions were amplified. First-round RT-PCR with HTBI primers preceded a second-round multiplex PCR. TCRdb reprocessed the multiplex PCR reads with MiXCR, giving one entry per CDR3 protein. The data contain about 400,000 distinct CDR3 sequences, 15% of them singletons. Sequencing was done on a sample of peripheral blood. The receptors originated from a woman between 18 and 30 years old with stable Graves' hyperthyroidism.

The sample holds many counts of this clonotype. The chain has TRBV6-2 or TRBV6-3 and TRBJ1-5; D is possibly TRBD1 (5 bases). The CDR3 has 14 amino acids. The ends were cut back, 5 bases at V and 7 bases at J, with 15 bases in the middle. Germline V lookup: CDR1 MNHEY, CDR2 SVGEGT. The CDR3 nucleotides read TGTGCCAGCAGTCCCGGGGCCCTGGACCAGCCCCAGCATTTT. Residues: CASSPGALDQPQHF.

At least ten counts were recorded for this clonotype. The genes are TRBV6-1 and TRBJ1-3; TRBD1 is a possible D gene (5 bases). In germline, CDR1 is MNHNS, CDR2 SASEGT. V was pared by 6 bases and J by 10 bases, with 10 bases between. The CDR3 is 11 residues long. CDR3 coding DNA: TGTGCCAGCAGGCTCTGGGGGACCATATATTTT. Translating it yields CASRLWGTIYF.

This clonotype was detected many times. The chain employs TRBV5-1 and TRBJ2-7; a weak D match, TRBD2 (5 bases). CDR3 size: 14 residues. Deletions cut 4 bases from V and 7 bases from J, with 18 bases between. Germline assignment: CDR1 SGHRS and CDR2 YFSETQ. In DNA, the CDR3 is TGCGCCAGCAGCCTCCAGACTAAAACGGAAGAGCAGTACTTC. It specifies CASSLQTKTEEQYF. Using reference TRBV5-1 and TRBJ2-7 for the parts outside the CDR3, the full variable domain is KAGVTQTPRYLIKTRGQQVTLSCSPISGHRSVSWYQQTPGQGLQFLFEYFSETQRNKGNFPGRFSGRQFSNSRSEMNVSTLELGDSALYLCASSLQTKTEEQYFGPGTRLTVT.

There are many counts of this clonotype. V gene TRBV9 combines with J gene TRBJ2-7, with D maybe TRBD2 (5 bases). The V gene's germline CDR1 is SGDLS and CDR2 YYNGEE. V was trimmed by 0 bases and J by 0 bases, leaving 10 bases between them. The CDR3 is 15 amino acids. The CDR3 DNA reads as TGTGCCAGCAGCGTAGGGGCGGGCAACTCCTACGAGCAGTACTTC. Its translation: CASSVGAGNSYEQYF.

This clonotype was recorded at least ten times. The chain recombines TRBV6-5 with TRBJ2-7, with TRBD2 identical over 10 bases. Germline lookup yields CDR1 MNHEY and CDR2 SVGAGI. The CDR3 totals 15 residues. V trimming: 0 bases; J trimming: 7 bases; junction bases outside the gene matches: 6. CDR3 in amino acids: CASSYSNLAGDEQYF. In nucleotides, the CDR3 is TGTGCCAGCAGTTACTCGAATCTAGCGGGGGATGAGCAGTACTTC.

This clonotype was seen ten or more times. The junction shows a germline mismatch at one end, possibly a read error. The gene calls are TRBV28 and TRBJ1-2; maybe TRBD1 (6 bases). The CDR3 spans 14 residues. Germline CDR1 reads MDHEN; CDR2 reads SYDVKM. CDR3 sequence reads: CASSLVYQAQGKLF. The CDR3 region has the DNA TGTGCCAGCAGTTTAGTCTACCAGGCGCAGGGGAAACTCTTC.

CDR3 in amino acids: CASHRRQGSYGYTF. CDR3 nucleotide sequence: TGTGCCAGCCACCGAAGACAGGGGTCCTATGGCTACACCTTC. The rearrangement joins TRBV6-2 or TRBV6-3 to TRBJ1-2, with 8 bases fitting TRBD1. The V and J ends lost 8 bases and 4 bases, in that order; junction bases with no gene match: 9. CDR3 length: 14 amino acids. Germline assignment: CDR1 MNHEY and CDR2 SVGEGT.

This clonotype showed up just a few times. The chain is built from TRBV20-1 and TRBJ2-2; D is ambiguous. The CDR3 has 12 amino acids. The V gene's germline CDR1 is DFQATT and CDR2 SNEGSKA (reference sequence). V lost 4 bases and J lost 1, with 4 bases in between. The CDR3 coding sequence is TGCAGTGCTAACAGGAACACCGGGGAGCTGTTTTTT. Translated, it gives CSANRNTGELFF.

This clonotype was detected a few times. This chain links TRBV19 with TRBJ1-5; a weak D match, TRBD1 (6 bases). This CDR3 is built from 13 residues. CDR1 is LNHDA, CDR2 SQIVND, per germline (reference sequence). Trimming cost V 7 bases and J 3 bases, with 10 bases left between them. The CDR3 loop reads CASKPGVNQPQHF. DNA of the CDR3: TGTGCCAGTAAGCCAGGGGTCAATCAGCCCCAGCATTTT.

This clonotype showed up many times. This rearrangement joins TRBV7-9 to TRBJ1-6; D is perhaps TRBD1 (5 bases). The V end was cut by 1 base, the J end by 9 bases, with 10 bases between. The CDR3 has 14 residues. Germline CDR1 and CDR2: SEHNR and FQNEAQ (reference sequence). CDR3 amino acids: CASSLGGDPSPLHF. CDR3 DNA sequence: TGTGCCAGCAGCTTAGGGGGGGACCCTTCACCCCTCCACTTT.

The table lists this clonotype with many counts. The V and J genes are TRBV6-1 and TRBJ1-2; a possible D gene is TRBD1 (5 bases). Germline CDR1 reads MNHNS; CDR2 reads SASEGT. The V end lost 8 bases, the J end lost 4 bases, and 14 bases lay between the germline ends. The CDR3 runs 13 residues. The DNA of the CDR3 is TGTGCCAGCTGGGGGGTGCGTAGCTATGGCTACACCTTC. Protein sequence: CASWGVRSYGYTF.

This clonotype was seen repeatedly, ten times or more. The chain carries TRBV7-4 and TRBJ1-1; D unresolved. Germline V CDR1 and CDR2: SGHVT, SQSDAQ. V lost 1 base, J lost 3 bases, and 12 bases lay in between. The CDR3 covers 15 residues. CDR3 coding DNA: TGTGCCAGCAGCTTAGTTAATAGTAAGGACACTGAAGCTTTCTTT. Translating gives CASSLVNSKDTEAFF.

This clonotype was seen more than once but under ten times. The junction does not match germline at one end; this may be a read error. The chain has TRBV5-1 and TRBJ2-4; the D gene is possibly TRBD2 (5 bases). CDR1 and CDR2 (germline): SGHRS, YFSETQ. This CDR3 is built from 14 residues. The CDR3 nucleotides read TGCGCCAGCAGCCTCGACCTAGCCAAAAACATTAAGTACTTC. Its protein is CASSLDLAKNIKYF. The full variable domain, completed using reference TRBV5-1 and TRBJ2-4, is KAGVTQTPRYLIKTRGQQVTLSCSPISGHRSVSWYQQTPGQGLQFLFEYFSETQRNKGNFPGRFSGRQFSNSRSEMNVSTLELGDSALYLCASSLDLAKNIKYFGAGTRLSVL.

This clonotype was found many times. The rearrangement joins TRBV12-3 or TRBV12-4 to TRBJ2-7; D is uncertain. The CDR3 covers 13 residues. V lost 5 bases, J lost 1 base, and 9 bases lay in between. The CDR3 spells CASSRLDSYEQYF. In DNA form, the CDR3 reads TGTGCCAGCAGTCGACTGGATTCCTACGAGCAGTACTTC.